This TCR beta chain was found in a study of neurological immune-mediated disorders. Study findings and constraints: Multiple sclerosis, the disease with the least TCR clonal expansion, fell below healthy controls, whereas HTLV-1-associated myelopathy showed the most.

The authors obtained over 170 million TCR-beta sequences from 15-18 subjects per sequencing run. TCRdb called the 5' RACE reads again in MiXCR, with one record for every CDR3 protein. The sample gives 48,000 or so distinct CDR3 sequences, 10% of which show up once; 21% is in the top ten. The CDR3 is 15 residues long. V was trimmed by 5 bases and J by 1 base, leaving 14 bases between them. The V gene's germline CDR1 is LGHNA and CDR2 YSLEER. The study built unsorted libraries from 2 million PBMCs kept at -80 C. In its sample, this clonotype was seen many times. Its target is unknown. The gene calls are TRBV4-3 and TRBJ1-2, with D possibly matching TRBD1 (5 bases). Sample: PBMCs. This sequence was found in a woman aged 40 to 49 with HTLV-1-associated myelopathy (HAM/TSP). DNA of the CDR3: TGCGCCAGCAGCGCGGGGCAGGGCGATAACTATGGCTACACCTTC. It codes for CASSAGQGDNYGYTF.